Listed below are T cell receptor beta chains from one sample, sequenced in a study of regulatory T cells in long-lasting Graves disease. TCRdb called the multiplex PCR reads again in MiXCR, with one record for every CDR3 protein. The table has some 240,000 distinct CDR3 sequences, roughly a fifth seen once. This sample was also put to use in a study of T cells in Graves' hyperthyroidism and ophthalmopathy.

Sequenced material: peripheral blood mononuclear cells (PBMCs), taken at new diagnosis, from a patient treated with antithyroid drugs. All receptors derive from a woman aged 25 to 45 with Graves disease. The CDR3 runs from the conserved cysteine through the conserved F or W. A D gene is named only where the DNA matches it firmly. Only part of the rows carry a size: once, few, many, or a class if the clone is expanded.

j_call d_call v_call clone_size cdr3_nt cdr3_aa
TRBJ2-5 TRBD2 TRBV30 many TGTGCCTGGAGTGCCGGGACTAGCGGGGGGGCCTTAGAGACCCAGTACTTC CAWSAGTSGGALETQYF
TRBJ1-5 NA TRBV6-1 many TGTGCCAGCAGTGCACGGATCAATCAGCCCCAGCATTTT CASSARINQPQHF
TRBJ2-3 TRBD2 TRBV24-1 many TGTGCCACCAGTGATACCAGGGAGGGGACAGATACGCAGTATTTT CATSDTREGTDTQYF
TRBJ2-7 TRBD2 TRBV7-2 many TGTGCCAGCAGCTCCAGCGGGATTGTATACGAGCAGTACTTC CASSSSGIVYEQYF
TRBJ1-1 NA TRBV28 NA TGTGCCAGCAGCCCCTCCGCTTGGGATGAAGCTTTCTTT CASSPSAWDEAFF
TRBJ2-7 NA TRBV7-2 many TGTGCCAGCAGCCAATCTTTCGTCGAGCAGTACTTC CASSQSFVEQYF
TRBJ1-5 NA TRBV28 many TGTGCCAGCCTCGGGAAGCCAGGTAATCAGCCCCAGCATTTT CASLGKPGNQPQHF
TRBJ1-5 TRBD1 TRBV12-3/TRBV12-4 many TGCGCCAGCAGCTTGGGGGACAGAAATCAGCCCCAGCATTTT CASSLGDRNQPQHF
TRBJ1-1 NA TRBV6-4 NA TGTGCCAGCAGCCCCAACAGGGTCCGCACTGAAGCTTTCTTT CASSPNRVRTEAFF
TRBJ1-2 TRBD1 TRBV20-1 NA TGCAGTGCTCACAGGGGTTCCTATGGCTACACCTTC CSAHRGSYGYTF
TRBJ1-4 NA TRBV28 once TGTGCCAGCAGCCATAGGGGCCGCAGAAAAACTGTTTTT CASSHRGRRKTVF
TRBJ1-2 NA TRBV10-3 many TGTGCCATCAGGGCATCACAGGTACCCTATGGCTACACCTTC CAIRASQVPYGYTF
TRBJ2-1 TRBD2 TRBV27 many TGTGCCAGCGGTAGGACTAGCGGGAGGAATGAGCAGTTCTTC CASGRTSGRNEQFF
TRBJ2-1 TRBD1 TRBV19 many TGTGCCAGTAAGGGGACAGGGAATGAGCAGTTCTTC CASKGTGNEQFF
TRBJ1-2 TRBD1 TRBV12-3/TRBV12-4 NA TGTGCCAGCAGGCCCCGAGGGACAGCCGACTATGGCTACACCTTC CASRPRGTADYGYTF
TRBJ2-7 NA TRBV28 NA TGTGCCAGCAGTTTCCAGGGCTCCTACGAGCAGTACTTC CASSFQGSYEQYF
TRBJ1-1 TRBD1 TRBV20-1 many TGCAGTGCAACGACTACAGGGGGCATAAACACTGAAGCTTTCTTT CSATTTGGINTEAFF
TRBJ2-1 TRBD2 TRBV2 once TGTGCCAGCAAACCCGGACTAGCGGGAACTTACAATGAGCAGTTCTTC CASKPGLAGTYNEQFF
TRBJ2-1 NA TRBV19 NA TGTGCCAGTAGTATACCGGTGTGGGAGGAGCAGTTCTTC CASSIPVWEEQFF
TRBJ2-7 NA TRBV7-2 many TGTGCCAGCAATCTCCTCTACGAGCAGTACTTC CASNLLYEQYF
TRBJ1-2 NA TRBV2 many TGTGCCAGCAGTGAAGGAGGGCTTTCAAACTATGGCTACACCTTC CASSEGGLSNYGYTF
TRBJ1-2 NA TRBV9 many TGTGCCAGCAGCGTATACGAGGGCTCCTATGGCTACACCTTC CASSVYEGSYGYTF
TRBJ2-1 NA TRBV20-1 NA TGCAGTGCTAGATCGGAGCTTCTCTACAATGAGCAGTTCTTC CSARSELLYNEQFF
TRBJ2-2 TRBD2 TRBV4-1 NA TGCGCCAGCAGCCAAGGACTAGCATCTGGGGAGCTGTTTTTT CASSQGLASGELFF
TRBJ1-1 TRBD1 TRBV18 few TGTGCCAGCTCACCAAGGACAGGGGGGAACACTGAAGCTTTCTTT CASSPRTGGNTEAFF
TRBJ2-3 TRBD1 TRBV20-1 NA TGCAGTGTGGGGACAGGGGGTCCAGATACGCAGTATTTT CSVGTGGPDTQYF
TRBJ1-1 NA TRBV18 many TGTGCCAGCTCACCAAGTCAGGCGGAGAACACTGAAGCTTTCTTT CASSPSQAENTEAFF
TRBJ2-5 NA TRBV28 many TGTGCCAGCACCAAACAGGGAGAGACCCAGTACTTC CASTKQGETQYF
TRBJ2-3 TRBD2 TRBV19 many TGTGCCAGTAGGCCCGGAGCGGGGGCCTTAGATACGCAGTATTTT CASRPGAGALDTQYF
TRBJ1-1 TRBD1 TRBV28 many TGTGCCAGCAGTTTGTGGCTCGACAGGGGCGACACTGAAGCTTTCTTT CASSLWLDRGDTEAFF
TRBJ2-7 TRBD1 TRBV13 NA TGTGCCAGCAGCTTATCGACAGGGGATTACGAGCAGTACTTC CASSLSTGDYEQYF
TRBJ2-7 NA TRBV6-5 many TGTGCCAGCAGTTACTCAGTGGTAAACTCCTACGAGCAGTACTTC CASSYSVVNSYEQYF
TRBJ2-1 NA TRBV12-3/TRBV12-4 many TGTGCCAGCAGTTTGATAGCCTACAATGAGCAGTTCTTC CASSLIAYNEQFF
TRBJ2-1 TRBD2 TRBV12-5 NA TGTGCTAGTGCCGGCCAGACGGGACTAGCGGGGGGGAGGGGTTACTACAATGAGCAGTTCTTC CASAGQTGLAGGRGYYNEQFF
TRBJ1-2 NA TRBV28 many TGTGCCAGCAGTTCGTGGGCCTCCACCGGCTATGGCTACACCTTC CASSSWASTGYGYTF
TRBJ1-2 TRBD1 TRBV2 once TGTGCCAGCAGTGAAGCCGGCCGACAGGGGGCGAGGATCTATGGCTACACCTTC CASSEAGRQGARIYGYTF
TRBJ2-3 NA TRBV20-1 many TGCAGTGCTAGTCGAGGGCTTCGGGATACGCAGTATTTT CSASRGLRDTQYF
TRBJ1-5 NA TRBV2 many TGTGCCAGCAGTGAAGCGGGGCAGGGACTTAGCAATCAGCCCCAGCATTTT CASSEAGQGLSNQPQHF
TRBJ2-7 TRBD1 TRBV10-3 many TGTGCCATCAGTGAGAAGGGGGCTTCCTACGAGCAGTACTTC CAISEKGASYEQYF
TRBJ2-5 TRBD1 TRBV4-1 many TGCGCCAGCAGCCAGGGACAGGGAGGAGAGACCCAGTACTTC CASSQGQGGETQYF
TRBJ1-4 NA TRBV5-6 few TGTGCCAGCAGCTTTGGGGCGATGGACGAAAAACTGTTTTTT CASSFGAMDEKLFF
TRBJ1-1 TRBD1 TRBV3-1 many TGTGCCAGCAGTCGCCCCCGGGACAGGGGGGATCGGAACACTGAAGCTTTCTTT CASSRPRDRGDRNTEAFF
TRBJ1-1 NA TRBV6-5 many TGTGCCAGCAGTTACCGGGGACTAGGAGGCACTGAAGCTTTCTTT CASSYRGLGGTEAFF
TRBJ2-1 TRBD2 TRBV10-3 many TGTGCCATCAGCCCGGGACTAGCGGGGGGGGGAAATTACAATGAGCAGTTCTTC CAISPGLAGGGNYNEQFF
TRBJ1-1 NA TRBV19 few TGTGCCAGTAGTATACAGGGGCGGAGGACTGAAGCTTTCTTT CASSIQGRRTEAFF
TRBJ1-2 NA TRBV5-1 many TGCGCCAGCAGCCCTCAAGCGGGGGACTATGGCTACACCTTC CASSPQAGDYGYTF
TRBJ1-4 NA TRBV3-1 NA TGTGCCAGCAGCCAAGGGACAGCTACTCAACTGTTTTTT CASSQGTATQLFF
TRBJ2-7 NA TRBV19 many TGTGCCAGTAGTAGGGCGTCGGGACCTAGCTACGAGCAGTACTTC CASSRASGPSYEQYF
TRBJ2-1 NA TRBV4-1 many TGCGCCAGCAGACGGGAGGACAGAAAATACTCCTACAATGAGCAGTTCTTC CASRREDRKYSYNEQFF